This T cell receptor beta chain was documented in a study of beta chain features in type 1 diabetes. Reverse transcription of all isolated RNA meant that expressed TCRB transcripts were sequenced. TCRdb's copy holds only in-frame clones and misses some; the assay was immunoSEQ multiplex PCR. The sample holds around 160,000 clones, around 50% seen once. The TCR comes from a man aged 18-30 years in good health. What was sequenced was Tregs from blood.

The CDR3 reads CASTGVGETQYF. CDR3 DNA: TGCGCCAGCACCGGGGTTGGAGAGACCCAGTACTTC. This chain joins TRBV5-1 and TRBJ2-5; possibly TRBD2 for D (5 bases). V was trimmed by 6 bases and J by 4 bases, leaving 10 bases between them. The V gene's germline CDR1 is SGHRS and CDR2 YFSETQ. The CDR3 spans 12 residues.